These T cell receptor beta chains were read from a single sample in a study of blood T cell repertoires in COVID-19. Repertoires were generated with immunoSEQ multiplex PCR, while TCRdb's copy carries only in-frame clones and drops some. The sample contains 200,000 to 250,000 clones, about nine tenths of which appear only once. The sequencing sample was made of peripheral blood. Receptor source: a man younger than 40 with COVID-19, enrolled during active disease. Each CDR3 is given with its conserved first and last residue. D genes are given only for firm matches. Some rows mark clone size as missing; the rest say once, few, many or name a class of expanded clone.

length: 11
J: TRBJ1-2
size: .
V: TRBV29-1
D: .
DNA: TGCAGCGCCGCGGGGCAGTATGGCTACACCTTC
CDR3: CSAAGQYGYTF

length: 14
J: TRBJ2-4
size: .
V: TRBV24-1
D: .
DNA: TGTGCCACCAGTGACAACAGGGAAGGGAACATTCAGTACTTC
CDR3: CATSDNREGNIQYF

length: 17
J: TRBJ1-6
size: .
V: TRBV7-9
D: TRBD1
DNA: TGTGCCAGCAGCTTAGCCGGGACAGCAAAATTTAATTCACCCCTCCACTTT
CDR3: CASSLAGTAKFNSPLHF

length: 13
J: TRBJ1-3
size: .
V: TRBV6-1
D: .
DNA: TGTGCCAGCAGTGAATCGGGTTTGCACACCATATATTTT
CDR3: CASSESGLHTIYF

length: 15
J: TRBJ1-4
size: .
V: TRBV6-5
D: .
DNA: TGTGCCAGCAGCTCGGTCGGGGCAACTAATGAAAAACTGTTTTTT
CDR3: CASSSVGATNEKLFF

length: 16
J: TRBJ2-3
size: .
V: TRBV18
D: .
DNA: TGTGCCAGCTCACCCCCCGGGAGCGGTGGGGGAGATACGCAGTATTTT
CDR3: CASSPPGSGGGDTQYF

length: 15
J: TRBJ1-5
size: .
V: TRBV7-2
D: TRBD1
DNA: TGTGCCAGCAGCTTAGGGACAGGGTATCTACAGCCCCAGCATTTT
CDR3: CASSLGTGYLQPQHF

length: 15
J: TRBJ2-3
size: .
V: TRBV6-1
D: .
DNA: TGTGCCAGCAGTGAACGTTACGGGGGCACAGATACGCAGTATTTT
CDR3: CASSERYGGTDTQYF

length: 14
J: TRBJ1-2
size: .
V: TRBV5-1
D: .
DNA: TGCGCCAGCAGCTTGGATGGGGAGAACTATGGCTACACCTTC
CDR3: CASSLDGENYGYTF

length: 13
J: TRBJ1-2
size: .
V: TRBV5-6
D: TRBD1
DNA: TGTGCCAGCAGCTTGACAGGGGGCGTTGGCTACACCTTC
CDR3: CASSLTGGVGYTF

length: 17
J: TRBJ2-3
size: .
V: TRBV5-4
D: TRBD2
DNA: TGTGCCAGCAGCTTCGCCTCCCTAGCGGGGGGAACAGATACGCAGTATTTT
CDR3: CASSFASLAGGTDTQYF

length: 14
J: TRBJ2-3
size: .
V: TRBV7-3
D: TRBD2
DNA: TGTGCCAGCAGCCGGGGGGGATTCACAGATACGCAGTATTTT
CDR3: CASSRGGFTDTQYF

length: 13
J: TRBJ2-5
size: .
V: TRBV7-2
D: .
DNA: TGTGCCAGCAGCTCATACACCTCTGAGACCCAGTACTTC
CDR3: CASSSYTSETQYF

length: 14
J: TRBJ1-2
size: .
V: TRBV2
D: .
DNA: TGTGCCAGCAGTCCCCTCCAGGGAGGCTATGGCTACACCTTC
CDR3: CASSPLQGGYGYTF

length: 16
J: TRBJ2-5
size: .
V: TRBV6-5
D: TRBD1
DNA: TGTGCCAGCAGTTTCCAAACAGGGGGCGGTGGAGAGACCCAGTACTTC
CDR3: CASSFQTGGGGETQYF

length: 17
J: TRBJ2-3
size: .
V: TRBV5-6
D: .
DNA: TGTGCCAGCAGCTTGGGGGCACCCTTCGCCCCCACAGATACGCAGTATTTT
CDR3: CASSLGAPFAPTDTQYF

length: 12
J: TRBJ1-1
size: .
V: TRBV7-9
D: .
DNA: TGTGCCAGCAGCCGAGCCCGTACCGAAGCTTTCTTT
CDR3: CASSRARTEAFF

length: 15
J: TRBJ2-7
size: .
V: TRBV11-2
D: .
DNA: TGTGCCAGCAGCTTAGATGGACAGCCCCTCTACGAGCAGTACTTC
CDR3: CASSLDGQPLYEQYF

length: 15
J: TRBJ1-4
size: .
V: TRBV7-7
D: TRBD1
DNA: TGTGCCAGCAGCCATGCCGGGACAGGGAAGGAAAAACTGTTTTTT
CDR3: CASSHAGTGKEKLFF

length: 14
J: TRBJ2-3
size: .
V: TRBV5-1
D: .
DNA: TGCGCCAGCAGCTTGGCCCAGTACACAGATACGCAGTATTTT
CDR3: CASSLAQYTDTQYF

length: 15
J: TRBJ2-3
size: .
V: TRBV12-5
D: .
DNA: TGTGCTAGTGGTTTGGTACTCAGGTTTGCAGATACGCAGTATTTT
CDR3: CASGLVLRFADTQYF

length: 15
J: TRBJ2-1
size: .
V: TRBV5-6
D: .
DNA: TGTGCCAGCAGCTCCTTTGGGGGGTCGATCAATGAGCAGTTCTTC
CDR3: CASSSFGGSINEQFF

length: 14
J: TRBJ1-5
size: .
V: TRBV5-1
D: .
DNA: TGCGCCAGCAGCCGGGAGGGGAGCAATCAGCCCCAGCATTTT
CDR3: CASSREGSNQPQHF

length: 14
J: TRBJ1-4
size: .
V: TRBV6-5
D: .
DNA: TGTGCCAGCAGTAGACAGGCCGAAGGTGAAAAACTGTTTTTT
CDR3: CASSRQAEGEKLFF

length: 16
J: TRBJ2-1
size: few
V: TRBV7-9
D: TRBD1
DNA: TGTGCCAGCAGCCCCGGGACAGGGGTATACTACAATGAGCAGTTCTTC
CDR3: CASSPGTGVYYNEQFF

length: 15
J: TRBJ1-3
size: few
V: TRBV2
D: .
DNA: TGTGCCAGCAGTGAACAGGGAGGCTCTGGAAACACCATATATTTT
CDR3: CASSEQGGSGNTIYF

length: 13
J: TRBJ2-1
size: once
V: TRBV5-1
D: .
DNA: TGCGCCAGCAAGGCGGAGGAATACAATGAGCAGTTCTTC
CDR3: CASKAEEYNEQFF

length: 14
J: TRBJ1-3
size: .
V: TRBV3-1/TRBV3-2
D: .
DNA: TGTGCCAGCAGCGACGCAGGGGATGGAAACACCATATATTTT
CDR3: CASSDAGDGNTIYF

length: 12
J: TRBJ1-2
size: .
V: TRBV2
D: TRBD1
DNA: TGTGCCAGCAGGGGACAGATATATGGCTACACCTTC
CDR3: CASRGQIYGYTF

length: 16
J: TRBJ2-5
size: .
V: TRBV3-1/TRBV3-2
D: TRBD2
DNA: TGTGCCAGCAGCTATACTAGCGGGGGCAACCAAGAGACCCAGTACTTC
CDR3: CASSYTSGGNQETQYF

length: 13
J: TRBJ1-2
size: .
V: TRBV11-2
D: .
DNA: TGTGCCAGCAGCTTATGGGGGGAGGATGGCTACACCTTC
CDR3: CASSLWGEDGYTF

length: 14
J: TRBJ2-7
size: few
V: TRBV6-5
D: TRBD1
DNA: TGTGCCAGCAGTTACACGACAGGGCCGGTCGAGCAGTACTTC
CDR3: CASSYTTGPVEQYF

length: 13
J: TRBJ2-1
size: .
V: TRBV4-1
D: .
DNA: TGCGCCAGCAGAACGGCAGGAAGAAATGAGCAGTTCTTC
CDR3: CASRTAGRNEQFF

length: 14
J: TRBJ2-3
size: .
V: TRBV3-1/TRBV3-2
D: TRBD2
DNA: TGTGCCAGCAGCCCTAGCGGGGGGGCCAGTGAGCAGTATTTT
CDR3: CASSPSGGASEQYF

length: 13
J: TRBJ1-5
size: .
V: TRBV19
D: .
DNA: TGTGCCAGTAGTATCACCCACAGCTGGCCCCAGCATTTT
CDR3: CASSITHSWPQHF

length: 14
J: TRBJ1-1
size: .
V: TRBV19
D: .
DNA: TGTGCCAGTAGCGACTTCGGATGGCACACTGAAGCTTTCTTT
CDR3: CASSDFGWHTEAFF

length: 14
J: TRBJ1-6
size: few
V: TRBV5-4
D: TRBD1
DNA: TGTGCCAGCAGCCGAACAGGGGGCCCATCACCCCTCCACTTT
CDR3: CASSRTGGPSPLHF

length: 15
J: TRBJ1-4
size: .
V: TRBV5-5
D: .
DNA: TGTGCCAGCAGCTTCGTGGCAGGGACAAATGAAAAACTGTTTTTT
CDR3: CASSFVAGTNEKLFF

length: 11
J: TRBJ2-1
size: .
V: TRBV7-9
D: .
DNA: TGTGCCAGCAGCTTCCCCGGGGAGCAGTTCTTC
CDR3: CASSFPGEQFF

length: 15
J: TRBJ2-4
size: .
V: TRBV27
D: .
DNA: TGTGCCAGCAGTCCCAACAGGGTCGCCAAAAACATTCAGTACTTC
CDR3: CASSPNRVAKNIQYF

length: 15
J: TRBJ1-1
size: .
V: TRBV27
D: TRBD1
DNA: TGTGCCAGCAGTTTATTACTGGCAGGGGGGACTGAAGCTTTCTTT
CDR3: CASSLLLAGGTEAFF

length: 14
J: TRBJ1-1
size: .
V: TRBV6-5
D: TRBD1
DNA: TGTGCCAGCAGTCCGGGACAGGGGGATACTGAAGCTTTCTTT
CDR3: CASSPGQGDTEAFF

length: 14
J: TRBJ2-7
size: .
V: TRBV6-1
D: TRBD1
DNA: TGTGCCAGCAGTGACCGGGACAGGGGGGACGAGCAGTACTTC
CDR3: CASSDRDRGDEQYF

length: 13
J: TRBJ1-1
size: .
V: TRBV5-4
D: .
DNA: TGTGCCAGCAGTTTGGACTCGAACACTGAAGCTTTCTTT
CDR3: CASSLDSNTEAFF

length: 14
J: TRBJ1-2
size: .
V: TRBV14
D: .
DNA: TGTGCCAGCAGCCAAGTTCAGGGAGGCTATGGCTACACCTTC
CDR3: CASSQVQGGYGYTF

length: 15
J: TRBJ2-1
size: .
V: TRBV9
D: .
DNA: TGTGCCAGCAGCGTAGAGCCCCTCTCCTACAATGAGCAGTTCTTC
CDR3: CASSVEPLSYNEQFF

length: 12
J: TRBJ1-3
size: .
V: TRBV30
D: TRBD1
DNA: TGTGCCTGGAGTCTACCAAGGGGACAGCTATTCTTT
CDR3: CAWSLPRGQLFF

length: 11
J: TRBJ1-2
size: .
V: TRBV15
D: TRBD1
DNA: TGTGCCACCCAGCAGAAGGGGGCCGTCACCTTC
CDR3: CATQQKGAVTF

length: 14
J: TRBJ1-4
size: .
V: TRBV11-2
D: TRBD1
DNA: TGTGCCAGCAGTCAACAGGGGTACAATGAAAAACTGTTTTTT
CDR3: CASSQQGYNEKLFF

length: 19
J: TRBJ1-6
size: .
V: TRBV12-2
D: .
DNA: TGTGCAAGTCGCTTAGCCCCCCAATCGGCAGGGCGAAATGATTCACCCCTCCACTTT
CDR3: CASRLAPQSAGRNDSPLHF

length: 12
J: TRBJ2-7
size: .
V: TRBV3-1/TRBV3-2
D: .
DNA: TGTGCCAGCAGCCAAGCGGTATACGAGCAGTACTTC
CDR3: CASSQAVYEQYF

length: 17
J: TRBJ1-3
size: .
V: TRBV18
D: .
DNA: TGTGCCAGCTCACAGAGCCCGACAGGTTTCAGGAGAAACACCATATATTTT
CDR3: CASSQSPTGFRRNTIYF

length: 12
J: TRBJ1-3
size: .
V: TRBV30
D: .
DNA: TGTGCCTGGGGAAACACTGGAAACACCATATATTTT
CDR3: CAWGNTGNTIYF

length: 13
J: TRBJ1-2
size: .
V: TRBV5-1
D: .
DNA: TGCGCCAGCAGCCCCCGACGGGTCGATGGCTACACCTTC
CDR3: CASSPRRVDGYTF

length: 15
J: TRBJ1-5
size: .
V: TRBV7-9
D: .
DNA: TGTGCCAGCAGCTTAGCCGCAGGGCATCCGGGCCCCCAGCATTTT
CDR3: CASSLAAGHPGPQHF

length: 13
J: TRBJ1-2
size: few
V: TRBV29-1
D: TRBD1
DNA: TGCAGCGTTGAAGGGGGACAGGCCTATGGCTACACCTTC
CDR3: CSVEGGQAYGYTF

length: 11
J: TRBJ2-7
size: .
V: TRBV6-1
D: .
DNA: TGTGCCAGCAGTGAAGTGGGGCGGACGAACTTC
CDR3: CASSEVGRTNF